The T cell receptor beta chain described here comes from a study of read filtering for tumor transcriptome and immune sequencing. Study-wide context: The cohort had about 16 men and 14 to 15 women aged roughly 40 to 80, mean roughly 70 years. TCR-mapped reads were about 3.5 to 11 million with IR-seq versus about 85 to 1273 with RNA-seq.

Of note for this clonotype: A read error is possible here, since a much larger clone lies one base away.

The library was built from roughly 400 ng RNA with molecular barcoded adaptors for alpha/delta and beta/gamma chains. TCRdb fed the reads into MiXCR, producing one record per CDR3 protein. The sample yields 37,000 or so distinct CDR3 sequences, about an eighth seen once. The V gene's germline CDR1 is LGHDT and CDR2 YNNKEL (reference sequence). The CDR3 runs to 15 residues. This clonotype was sampled from a donor older than 35 with multiple myeloma. The specimen was a population of CD138-negative cells sorted from bone marrow. The rearrangement joins TRBV3-1 to TRBJ1-1; D is undetermined. Here the CDR3 reads CASSQVAGVNTEASF. The CDR3, as DNA: TGTGCCAGCAGCCAAGTGGCAGGAGTGAACACTGAAGCTTCCTTT.